This is a list of T cell receptor beta chains from one sample in a study of OX40 agonist ivuxolimab in advanced cancers. Sequencing was performed with immunoSEQ multiplex PCR; in TCRdb, only in-frame clones are kept and a portion is missing. The sample includes some 100,000 clones, roughly 84% of them seen just once. The sequencing here drew on CD4+ or CD8+ T cells sorted from blood, taken in a trial of the OX40 agonist ivuxolimab. These receptors originate from an adult with an advanced solid tumor such as melanoma, head and neck, liver or kidney cancer. Both conserved end residues are part of each CDR3. The order of the fields is clone size, V gene, J gene, D gene, CDR3 protein, CDR3 DNA. D genes are given only for firm matches. The size entry is marked missing in some rows and otherwise reads once, few, many or a size class.

few	TRBV4-3	TRBJ2-7	NA	CASSLSGSSYEQYF	TGCGCCAGCAGCCTTTCCGGTAGCTCCTACGAGCAGTACTTC
once	TRBV2	TRBJ1-4	NA	CASREQGGGEKLFF	TGTGCCAGCAGGGAGCAGGGAGGGGGTGAAAAACTGTTTTTT
NA	TRBV19	TRBJ2-2	NA	CASKSGTLGTGELFF	TGTGCCAGTAAAAGCGGTACTTTGGGGACCGGGGAGCTGTTTTTT
NA	TRBV12-2	TRBJ1-5	NA	CASRLADGDSNQPQHF	TGTGCAAGTCGCTTAGCCGACGGGGACAGCAATCAGCCCCAGCATTTT
NA	TRBV10-1	TRBJ2-5	NA	CASSDQVGAQETQYF	TGCGCCAGCAGTGACCAGGTTGGGGCCCAAGAGACCCAGTACTTC
NA	TRBV28	TRBJ1-4	NA	CASSKGGTNEKLFF	TGTGCCAGCAGTAAGGGGGGGACTAATGAAAAACTGTTTTTT
NA	TRBV4-1	TRBJ1-2	NA	CASSQVGFYGYTF	TGCGCCAGCAGCCAAGTGGGATTCTATGGCTACACCTTC
NA	TRBV29-1	TRBJ2-3	TRBD1	CSVGGTGGDTQYF	TGCAGCGTTGGAGGGACAGGGGGAGATACGCAGTATTTT
NA	TRBV7-2	TRBJ2-5	TRBD1	CASSFQQGNQETQYF	TGTGCCAGCAGCTTTCAACAGGGGAACCAAGAGACCCAGTACTTC
NA	TRBV7-2	TRBJ1-2	NA	CASSLVSYGYTF	TGTGCCAGCAGCTTAGTTTCCTATGGCTACACCTTC
NA	TRBV19	TRBJ2-5	NA	CASSKGRDQETQYF	TGTGCCAGTAGTAAAGGCAGAGACCAAGAGACCCAGTACTTC
NA	TRBV5-4	TRBJ1-6	NA	CASSLAWGSPLHF	TGTGCCAGCAGCTTGGCTTGGGGTTCACCCCTCCACTTT
NA	TRBV18	TRBJ2-7	NA	CASSPQAQGYEQYF	TGTGCCAGCTCACCGCAAGCACAGGGCTACGAGCAGTACTTC
NA	TRBV4-2	TRBJ2-3	TRBD2	CASSQDFYGSSGGVGTDTQYF	TGTGCCAGCAGCCAAGATTTCTATGGGTCTAGCGGGGGGGTGGGCACAGATACGCAGTATTTT
few	TRBV27	TRBJ1-6	NA	CASSSQGRRMALHF	TGTGCCAGCAGTTCTCAGGGGCGTCGTATGGCCCTCCACTTT
NA	TRBV30	TRBJ2-7	NA	CAWRPSGWYEQYF	TGTGCCTGGAGACCCAGTGGCTGGTACGAGCAGTACTTC
NA	TRBV28	TRBJ1-3	NA	CASSLLAALGNTIYF	TGTGCCAGCAGTTTATTGGCGGCGTTAGGAAACACCATATATTTT
NA	TRBV6-6	TRBJ2-5	TRBD1	CASSQTGLGKSTQYF	TGTGCCAGCAGTCAGACAGGGTTGGGAAAATCTACCCAGTACTTC
NA	TRBV7-6	TRBJ1-1	NA	CASSLANQVTEAFF	TGTGCCAGCAGCTTAGCAAATCAAGTCACTGAAGCTTTCTTT
NA	TRBV6-6	TRBJ1-5	NA	CASSSSGQPQHF	TGTGCCAGCAGTTCCTCTGGGCAGCCCCAGCATTTT
NA	TRBV2	TRBJ1-5	NA	CASSEQGDQPQHF	TGTGCCAGCAGTGAACAGGGCGACCAGCCCCAGCATTTT
NA	TRBV19	TRBJ2-6	NA	CASSFEPSGANVLTF	TGTGCCAGTAGTTTTGAACCTTCTGGGGCCAACGTCCTGACTTTC
NA	TRBV19	TRBJ2-2	NA	CASTRTGSLLAGELFF	TGTGCCAGCACCAGAACGGGCAGCTTGCTTGCTGGGGAGCTGTTTTTT
NA	TRBV11-2	TRBJ2-5	NA	CASSLAGLTQYF	TGTGCCAGCAGCTTAGCAGGGCTAACCCAGTACTTC